The present entry profiles one TCR beta chain with its context. Its antigen is not identified. The sample originates from a study of tumor-infiltrating lymphocytes in primary liver carcinoma. Overall study context: Resecting the tumor surgically was how the patients' primary liver carcinoma was treated. Study-level points and caveats: Tumor region pairs shared more overlap than did tumor-adjacent and tumor-blood pairs.

The CDR3 spans 16 residues. V was pared by 4 bases and J by 6 bases, with 18 bases between. Germline CDR1 reads MNHEY; CDR2 reads SVGEGT. TCR beta cDNA was reverse-transcribed from approximately 0.45 ug of total RNA. The reaction used a constant-region primer and ProtoScript II reverse transcriptase. Slightly modified ARM-PCR with three nested multiplex PCR rounds yielded TCR beta libraries. The first two PCR rounds used TRBV1-TRBV30 forward primers with a C-beta reverse primer, about 10 cycles each. TCRdb re-called the multiplex PCR reads with MiXCR, one entry per CDR3 protein. The profile shows about 180,000 distinct CDR3 sequences, 50% to 75% of them singletons. Unsorted whole blood supplied the RNA, and germline DNA was extracted too.

The source of this sequence is a man aged 40-50 years with primary liver carcinoma and hepatitis B virus infection. Sequenced material: peripheral blood. V is TRBV6-2 or TRBV6-3 and J is TRBJ1-4; D gene unclear. CDR3 loop: CASSSDRLLRDEKLFF. DNA of the CDR3: TGTGCCAGCAGTTCCGATCGACTCCTTCGGGATGAAAAACTGTTTTTT.